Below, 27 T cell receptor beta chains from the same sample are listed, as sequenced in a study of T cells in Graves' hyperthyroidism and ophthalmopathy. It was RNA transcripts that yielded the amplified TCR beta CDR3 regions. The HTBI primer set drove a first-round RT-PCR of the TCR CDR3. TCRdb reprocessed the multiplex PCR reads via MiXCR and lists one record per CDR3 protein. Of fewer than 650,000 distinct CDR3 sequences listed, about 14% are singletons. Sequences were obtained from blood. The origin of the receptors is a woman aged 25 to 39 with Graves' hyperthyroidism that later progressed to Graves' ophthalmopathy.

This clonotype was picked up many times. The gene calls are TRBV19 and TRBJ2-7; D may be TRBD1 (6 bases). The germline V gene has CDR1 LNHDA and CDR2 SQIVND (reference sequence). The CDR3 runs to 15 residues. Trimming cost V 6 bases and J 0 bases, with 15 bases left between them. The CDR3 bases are TGTGCCAGTAGCTTCAGGGGACAAAGCTCCTACGAGCAGTACTTC. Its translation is CASSFRGQSSYEQYF.

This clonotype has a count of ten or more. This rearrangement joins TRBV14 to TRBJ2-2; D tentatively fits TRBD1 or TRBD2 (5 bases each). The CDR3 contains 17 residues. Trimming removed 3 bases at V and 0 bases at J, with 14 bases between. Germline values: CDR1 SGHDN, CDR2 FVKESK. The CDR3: CASSHRGGSANTGELFF. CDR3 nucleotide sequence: TGTGCCAGCAGCCATCGTGGGGGATCAGCGAACACCGGGGAGCTGTTTTTT.

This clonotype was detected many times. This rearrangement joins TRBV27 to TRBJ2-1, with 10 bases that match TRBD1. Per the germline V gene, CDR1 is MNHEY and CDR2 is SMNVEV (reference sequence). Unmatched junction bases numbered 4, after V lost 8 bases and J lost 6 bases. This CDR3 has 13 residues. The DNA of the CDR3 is TGTGCCAGCGGAGGGGACAGGGGCAATGAGCAGTTCTTC. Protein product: CASGGDRGNEQFF.

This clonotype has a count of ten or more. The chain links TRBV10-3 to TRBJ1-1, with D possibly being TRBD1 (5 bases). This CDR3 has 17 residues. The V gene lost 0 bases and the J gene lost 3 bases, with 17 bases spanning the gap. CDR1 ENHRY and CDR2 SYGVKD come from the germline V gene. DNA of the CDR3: TGTGCCATCAGTGAGTCTGGGGGGGTAGGTGTACACACTGAAGCTTTCTTT. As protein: CAISESGGVGVHTEAFF.

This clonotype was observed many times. CDR3 nucleotides: TGTGCCAGTGGGAATAATGAAAAACTGTTTTTT. Protein product: CASGNNEKLFF. The chain links TRBV28 to TRBJ1-4; no reliable D call. The CDR3 extends over 11 amino acids. Germline lookup yields CDR1 MDHEN and CDR2 SYDVKM. V was trimmed by 9 bases and J by 4 bases, leaving 6 bases between them.

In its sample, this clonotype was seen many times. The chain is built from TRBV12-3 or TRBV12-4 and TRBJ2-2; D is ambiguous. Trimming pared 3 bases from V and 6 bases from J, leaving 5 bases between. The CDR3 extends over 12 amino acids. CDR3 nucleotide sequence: TGTGCCAGCAGTTTTTCTCCCGGGGAGCTGTTTTTT. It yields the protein CASSFSPGELFF.

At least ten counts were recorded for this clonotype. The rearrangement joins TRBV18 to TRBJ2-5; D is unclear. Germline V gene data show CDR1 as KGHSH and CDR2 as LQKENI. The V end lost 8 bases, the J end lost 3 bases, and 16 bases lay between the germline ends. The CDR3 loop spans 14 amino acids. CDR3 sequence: CASRMTRTEETQYF. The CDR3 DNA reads TGTGCCAGCAGAATGACTCGGACGGAAGAGACCCAGTACTTC.

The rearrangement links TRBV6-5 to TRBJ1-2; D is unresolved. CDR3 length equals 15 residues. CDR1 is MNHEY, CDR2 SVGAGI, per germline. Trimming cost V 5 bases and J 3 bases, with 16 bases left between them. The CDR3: CASSTRASGDYGYTF. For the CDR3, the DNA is TGTGCCAGCAGTACTAGGGCCTCCGGAGACTATGGCTACACCTTC.

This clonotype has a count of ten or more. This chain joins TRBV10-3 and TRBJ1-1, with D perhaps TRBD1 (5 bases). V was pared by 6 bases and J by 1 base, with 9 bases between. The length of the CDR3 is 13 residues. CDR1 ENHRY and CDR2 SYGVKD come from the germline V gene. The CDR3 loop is CAIRGLENTEAFF. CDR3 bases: TGTGCCATCAGGGGGCTGGAGAACACTGAAGCTTTCTTT.

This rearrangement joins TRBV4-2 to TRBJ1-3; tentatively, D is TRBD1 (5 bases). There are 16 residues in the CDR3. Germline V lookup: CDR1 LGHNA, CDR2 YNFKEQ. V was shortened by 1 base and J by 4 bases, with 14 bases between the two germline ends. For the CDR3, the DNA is TGTGCCAGCAGCCAAGTGACTACGGGGACCGGAAACACCATATATTTT. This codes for CASSQVTTGTGNTIYF.

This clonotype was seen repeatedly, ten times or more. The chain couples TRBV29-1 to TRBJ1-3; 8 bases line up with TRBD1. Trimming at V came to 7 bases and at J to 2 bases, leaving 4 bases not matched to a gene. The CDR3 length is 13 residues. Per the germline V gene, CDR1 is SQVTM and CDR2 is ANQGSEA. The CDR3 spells CSAKDRAGNTIYF. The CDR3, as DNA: TGCAGCGCCAAGGACAGGGCTGGAAACACCATATATTTT.

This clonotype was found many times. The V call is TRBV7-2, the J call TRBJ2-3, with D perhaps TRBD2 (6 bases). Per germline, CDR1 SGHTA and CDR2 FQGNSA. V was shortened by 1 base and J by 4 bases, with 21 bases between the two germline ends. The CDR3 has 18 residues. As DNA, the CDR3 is TGTGCCAGCAGCTTAGTAGGGGACTCGGGCACACAGGCAGATACGCAGTATTTT. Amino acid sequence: CASSLVGDSGTQADTQYF.

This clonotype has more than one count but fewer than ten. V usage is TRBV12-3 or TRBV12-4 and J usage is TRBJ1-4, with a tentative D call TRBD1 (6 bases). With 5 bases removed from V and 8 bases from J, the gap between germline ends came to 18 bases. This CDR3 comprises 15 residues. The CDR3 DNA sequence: TGTGCCAGCAGTCCCACCCAGGGGATTGGGGAAAAACTGTTTTTT. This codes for CASSPTQGIGEKLFF.

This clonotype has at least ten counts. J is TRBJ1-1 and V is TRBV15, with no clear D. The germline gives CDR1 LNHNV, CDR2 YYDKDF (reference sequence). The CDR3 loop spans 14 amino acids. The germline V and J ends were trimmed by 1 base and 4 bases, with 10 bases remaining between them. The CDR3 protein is CATSRAQIGTEAFF. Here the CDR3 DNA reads TGTGCCACCAGCAGAGCGCAGATAGGCACTGAAGCTTTCTTT.

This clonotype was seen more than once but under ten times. CDR3 region: CASTHAGTGGGLGGTGELFF. DNA for the CDR3: TGTGCCAGCACCCACGCCGGGACAGGGGGGGGACTAGGGGGGACCGGGGAGCTGTTTTTT. The gene calls are TRBV12-3 or TRBV12-4 and TRBJ2-2; 11 bases agree with TRBD1. V lost 7 bases and J lost 5; bases outside the gene matches: 21. The CDR3 has 20 amino acids.

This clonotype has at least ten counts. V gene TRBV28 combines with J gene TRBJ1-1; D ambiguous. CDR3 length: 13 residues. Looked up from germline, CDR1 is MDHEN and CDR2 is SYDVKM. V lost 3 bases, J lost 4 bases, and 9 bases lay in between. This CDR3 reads CASSFRVGTEAFF. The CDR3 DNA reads TGTGCCAGCAGTTTTAGGGTCGGCACTGAAGCTTTCTTT.

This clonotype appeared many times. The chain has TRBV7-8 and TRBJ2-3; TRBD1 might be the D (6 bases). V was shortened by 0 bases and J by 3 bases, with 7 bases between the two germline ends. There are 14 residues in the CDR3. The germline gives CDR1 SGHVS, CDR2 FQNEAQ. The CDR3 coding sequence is TGTGCCAGCAGCTTAGCGCAGGGGACAGATACGCAGTATTTT. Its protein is CASSLAQGTDTQYF.

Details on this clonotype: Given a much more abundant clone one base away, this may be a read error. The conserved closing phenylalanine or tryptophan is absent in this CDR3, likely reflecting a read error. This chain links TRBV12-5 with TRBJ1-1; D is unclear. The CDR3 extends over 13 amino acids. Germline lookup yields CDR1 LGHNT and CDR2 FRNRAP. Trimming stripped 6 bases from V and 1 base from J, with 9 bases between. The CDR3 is CASGYLGNTEAFL. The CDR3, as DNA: TGTGCTAGTGGCTACTTGGGGAACACTGAAGCTTTCTTA.

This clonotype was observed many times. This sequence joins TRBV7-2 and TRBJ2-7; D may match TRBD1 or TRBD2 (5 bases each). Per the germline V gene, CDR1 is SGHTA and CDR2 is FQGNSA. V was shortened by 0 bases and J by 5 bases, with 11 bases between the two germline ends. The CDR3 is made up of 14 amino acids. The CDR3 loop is CASSLAGARNEQYF. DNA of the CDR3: TGTGCCAGCAGCTTAGCCGGGGCGCGCAACGAGCAGTACTTC.

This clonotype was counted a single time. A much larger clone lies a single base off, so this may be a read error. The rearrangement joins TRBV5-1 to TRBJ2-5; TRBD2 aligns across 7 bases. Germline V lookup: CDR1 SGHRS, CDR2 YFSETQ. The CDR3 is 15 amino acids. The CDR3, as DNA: TGTGCCAGCAGTGTAGGGAAGCGGACTAGTCGTCCCCAGTACTTC. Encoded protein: CASSVGKRTSRPQYF.

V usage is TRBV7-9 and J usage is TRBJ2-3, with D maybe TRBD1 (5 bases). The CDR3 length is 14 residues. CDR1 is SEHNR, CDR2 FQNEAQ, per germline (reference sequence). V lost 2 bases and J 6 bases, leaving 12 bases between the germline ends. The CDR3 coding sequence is TGTGCCAGCAGCTTAAAACAGGTTCAGGATACGCAGTATTTT. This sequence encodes CASSLKQVQDTQYF.

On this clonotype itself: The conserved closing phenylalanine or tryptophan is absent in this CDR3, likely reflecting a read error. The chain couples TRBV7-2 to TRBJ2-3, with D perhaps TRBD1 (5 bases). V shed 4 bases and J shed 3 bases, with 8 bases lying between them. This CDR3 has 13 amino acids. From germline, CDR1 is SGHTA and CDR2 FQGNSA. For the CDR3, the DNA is TGTGCCAGCAGCTCCCGACAGACAGATACGCAGTATTTA. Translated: CASSSRQTDTQYL.

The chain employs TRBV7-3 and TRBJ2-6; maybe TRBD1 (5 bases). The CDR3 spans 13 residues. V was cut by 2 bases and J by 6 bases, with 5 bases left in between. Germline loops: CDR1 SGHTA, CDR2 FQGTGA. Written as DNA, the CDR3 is TGTGCCAGCAGCTTAGGACAGGCCAACGTCCTGACTTTC. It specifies CASSLGQANVLTF.

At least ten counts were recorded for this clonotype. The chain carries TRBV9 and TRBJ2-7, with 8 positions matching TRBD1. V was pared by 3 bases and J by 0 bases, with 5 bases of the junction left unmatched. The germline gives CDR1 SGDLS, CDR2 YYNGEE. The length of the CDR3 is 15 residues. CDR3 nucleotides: TGTGCCAGCAGCGCACGGACAGGGAACTCCTACGAGCAGTACTTC. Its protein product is CASSARTGNSYEQYF.

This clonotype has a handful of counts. CDR3 DNA sequence: TGTGCCAGCAGTTTAATTCAGGGGGTGGACTACGAGCAGTACTTC. Its translation is CASSLIQGVDYEQYF. J is TRBJ2-7 and V is TRBV27; 7 bases line up with TRBD1. In germline, CDR1 is MNHEY, CDR2 SMNVEV (reference sequence). This CDR3 contains 15 residues. Trimming removed 2 bases from V and 3 bases from J; junction bases left unmatched: 7.

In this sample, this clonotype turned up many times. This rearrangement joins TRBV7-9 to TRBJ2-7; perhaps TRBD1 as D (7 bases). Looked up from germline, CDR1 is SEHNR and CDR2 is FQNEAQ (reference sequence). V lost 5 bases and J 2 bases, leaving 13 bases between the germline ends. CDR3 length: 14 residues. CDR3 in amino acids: CASSPTGRTYEQYF. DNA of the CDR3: TGTGCCAGCAGCCCGACAGGGAGGACCTACGAGCAGTACTTC.

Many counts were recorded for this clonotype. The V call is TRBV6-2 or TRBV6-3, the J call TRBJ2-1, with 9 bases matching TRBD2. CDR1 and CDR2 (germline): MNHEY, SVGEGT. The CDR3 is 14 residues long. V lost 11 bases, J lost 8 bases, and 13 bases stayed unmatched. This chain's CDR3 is CASQRAGGADEQFF. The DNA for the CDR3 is TGTGCCTCCCAGAGGGCGGGAGGGGCCGATGAGCAGTTCTTC.